This TCR beta chain was captured in a study of CD8+ T cells in alopecia areata. Study summary: Tofacitinib ran 6 to 18 months, followed by 6 months off drug.

The authors extracted RNA and reverse transcribed it into cDNA as the sequencing template. Sequenced by immunoSEQ multiplex PCR; TCRdb stores in-frame clones only, minus some. The table records under 350,000 clones, nearly 60% of them present only once. From germline, CDR1 is KGHSH and CDR2 LQKENI. The CDR3 loop spans 15 amino acids. The V and J ends lost 6 bases and 0 bases respectively, with 12 bases between them. Treatment defined: oral pan-JAK inhibitor, 5-10 mg twice daily. The chain uses TRBV18 and TRBJ2-1; tentatively, D is TRBD1 (6 bases). The TCR sequence derives from a human donor with alopecia areata. The starting material was CD4+ T cells sorted from blood, obtained at week 24, from a patient treated with tofacitinib. In DNA form, the CDR3 reads TGTGCCAGCTCCCCCACACAGGGCTCCTACAATGAGCAGTTCTTC. Its translation is CASSPTQGSYNEQFF.